Listed below are T cell receptor beta chains from one sample, sequenced in a study of OX40 agonist ivuxolimab in advanced cancers. Profiling relied on immunoSEQ multiplex PCR, and the TCRdb table lists in-frame clones only, not all of them. Of approximately 79,000 clones in the sample, more than 85% were seen once. The sequencing here drew on CD4+ or CD8+ T cells sorted from blood, taken in a trial of the OX40 agonist ivuxolimab. These receptor sequences come from an adult with an advanced solid tumor such as melanoma, head and neck, liver or kidney cancer. Each CDR3 is given with its conserved first and last residue. Each record gives: clone size, V gene, J gene, D gene, CDR3 protein, CDR3 DNA. A D gene is named only where the DNA matches it firmly. Size is omitted from some rows. Given values are once, few, many or a class for expanded clones.

clone_size: -
v_call: TRBV11-2
j_call: TRBJ2-3
d_call: -
cdr3_aa: CASSFGLIGSTDTQYF
cdr3_nt: TGTGCCAGCAGCTTCGGGTTGATCGGAAGCACAGATACGCAGTATTTT

clone_size: once
v_call: TRBV5-6
j_call: TRBJ2-3
d_call: -
cdr3_aa: CASSPLGDTQYF
cdr3_nt: TGTGCCAGCAGCCCTCTAGGAGATACGCAGTATTTT

clone_size: -
v_call: TRBV5-1
j_call: TRBJ2-2
d_call: -
cdr3_aa: CASSLGLVYQIGTGELFF
cdr3_nt: TGCGCCAGCAGCTTGGGACTAGTTTATCAAATTGGCACCGGGGAGCTGTTTTTT

clone_size: -
v_call: TRBV7-2
j_call: TRBJ1-5
d_call: -
cdr3_aa: CASRSPNQPQHF
cdr3_nt: TGTGCCAGCCGAAGTCCCAATCAGCCCCAGCATTTT

clone_size: -
v_call: TRBV19
j_call: TRBJ2-1
d_call: TRBD2
cdr3_aa: CASTLSGEGYNEQFF
cdr3_nt: TGTGCCAGTACCCTTAGCGGGGAAGGGTACAATGAGCAGTTCTTC

clone_size: few
v_call: TRBV7-9
j_call: TRBJ1-5
d_call: TRBD1
cdr3_aa: CASSPREGDRGNQPQHF
cdr3_nt: TGTGCCAGCAGCCCCCGGGAGGGGGACAGGGGGAATCAGCCCCAGCATTTT

clone_size: -
v_call: TRBV5-6
j_call: TRBJ1-2
d_call: -
cdr3_aa: CASSLGTSGYGYTF
cdr3_nt: TGTGCCAGCAGCTTGGGGACTAGTGGCTATGGCTACACCTTC

clone_size: -
v_call: TRBV7-9
j_call: TRBJ1-1
d_call: -
cdr3_aa: CASSLDRGGKSSAFF
cdr3_nt: TGTGCCAGCAGCTTAGATAGGGGCGGAAAGTCGTCGGCTTTCTTT

clone_size: -
v_call: TRBV10-2
j_call: TRBJ2-6
d_call: -
cdr3_aa: CASSDSGANVLTF
cdr3_nt: TGCGCCAGCAGTGACTCTGGGGCCAACGTCCTGACTTTC

clone_size: -
v_call: TRBV2
j_call: TRBJ2-5
d_call: -
cdr3_aa: CALKGVGRTSETQYF
cdr3_nt: TGTGCCCTCAAAGGGGTAGGGAGGACCTCAGAGACCCAGTACTTC

clone_size: -
v_call: TRBV7-3
j_call: TRBJ2-1
d_call: -
cdr3_aa: CASSWTGGAYNEQFF
cdr3_nt: TGTGCCAGCAGCTGGACCGGGGGTGCCTACAATGAGCAGTTCTTC

clone_size: -
v_call: TRBV7-3
j_call: TRBJ1-1
d_call: TRBD1
cdr3_aa: CASSSGTGGSEAFF
cdr3_nt: TGTGCCAGCAGCTCCGGGACAGGGGGCTCTGAAGCTTTCTTT

clone_size: -
v_call: TRBV11-2
j_call: TRBJ2-5
d_call: -
cdr3_aa: CASQGWGALQETQYF
cdr3_nt: TGTGCCAGCCAAGGGTGGGGGGCCCTCCAAGAGACCCAGTACTTC

clone_size: -
v_call: TRBV18
j_call: TRBJ1-4
d_call: TRBD1
cdr3_aa: CASSPGQATSEKLFF
cdr3_nt: TGTGCCAGCTCCCCTGGACAGGCCACTAGCGAAAAACTGTTTTTT

clone_size: once
v_call: TRBV5-8
j_call: TRBJ2-5
d_call: -
cdr3_aa: CASSLGQQETQYF
cdr3_nt: TGTGCCAGCAGCTTGGGTCAGCAAGAGACCCAGTACTTC

clone_size: -
v_call: TRBV5-6
j_call: TRBJ2-3
d_call: -
cdr3_aa: CASSFGSGGLFADTQYF
cdr3_nt: TGTGCCAGCAGCTTTGGCTCGGGTGGGTTATTTGCAGATACGCAGTATTTT

clone_size: -
v_call: TRBV28
j_call: TRBJ2-3
d_call: TRBD2
cdr3_aa: CASSSATSGAVDTQYF
cdr3_nt: TGTGCCAGCAGTTCTGCGACTAGCGGGGCCGTGGATACGCAGTATTTT

clone_size: -
v_call: TRBV11-2
j_call: TRBJ2-2
d_call: -
cdr3_aa: CASSLEGAGYTGELFF
cdr3_nt: TGTGCCAGCAGCTTAGAGGGGGCTGGGTACACCGGGGAGCTGTTTTTT

clone_size: -
v_call: TRBV4-3
j_call: TRBJ1-2
d_call: TRBD1
cdr3_aa: CASSQDLGDRAYGYTF
cdr3_nt: TGCGCCAGCAGCCAGGACCTCGGAGACAGGGCCTATGGCTACACCTTC

clone_size: -
v_call: TRBV11-3
j_call: TRBJ2-2
d_call: TRBD1
cdr3_aa: CASSKDRGIPGELFF
cdr3_nt: TGTGCCAGCAGCAAGGACAGGGGAATACCCGGGGAGCTGTTTTTT

clone_size: -
v_call: TRBV5-6
j_call: TRBJ2-7
d_call: -
cdr3_aa: CASSLGWGAAEQYF
cdr3_nt: TGTGCCAGCAGCTTGGGTTGGGGAGCGGCCGAGCAGTACTTC

clone_size: -
v_call: TRBV7-9
j_call: TRBJ1-1
d_call: -
cdr3_aa: CASSLPQGEAFF
cdr3_nt: TGTGCCAGCAGCTTACCCCAGGGAGAAGCTTTCTTT

clone_size: -
v_call: TRBV11-3
j_call: TRBJ2-2
d_call: -
cdr3_aa: CASSLAYGREAGELFF
cdr3_nt: TGTGCCAGCAGCTTAGCATACGGCAGGGAAGCCGGGGAGCTGTTTTTT

clone_size: -
v_call: TRBV20-1
j_call: TRBJ1-3
d_call: -
cdr3_aa: CSASPGNTIYF
cdr3_nt: TGCAGTGCTAGTCCTGGAAACACCATATATTTT